These T cell receptor beta chains were read from a single sample in a study of T cell repertoires in aging, cancer and after chemotherapy. MiXCR was run by TCRdb on the multiplex PCR reads, yielding one entry per CDR3 protein. Of around 2,700 distinct CDR3 sequences listed, roughly half are singletons. The sequencing input was blood. The receptors come from a human donor with a blood cancer. The donor label of this sample is uncertain. Both conserved end residues are part of each CDR3. D genes are given only for firm matches. Clone size is not always given. Where it is, it says once, few, many or a class for expanded clones.

>-|TRBV24-1|TRBJ2-5|-
TGTGCCACCAGTGATTTACGGCAGGGACAAGAGACCCAGTACTTC
CATSDLRQGQETQYF
>-|TRBV7-9|TRBJ2-2|-
TGTGCCAGCATCTCTGGGGGCCCGGGTAATACCGGGGAGCTGTTTTTT
CASISGGPGNTGELFF
>-|TRBV4-1|TRBJ2-5|-
TGCGCCAGCAGCCAAGTTGGGCCAGGGAATGGGGAGACCCAGTACTTC
CASSQVGPGNGETQYF
>few|TRBV15|TRBJ1-2|-
TGTGCCACCAGCAGAGACGAGATAGGTGATGGCTACACCTTC
CATSRDEIGDGYTF
>few|TRBV5-5|TRBJ2-1|-
TGTGCCAGCAGCTTGGATATCCTGGGATCGGGCAATGAGCAGTTCTTC
CASSLDILGSGNEQFF
>-|TRBV29-1|TRBJ2-2|-
TGCAGCGTTGATCCGAGAAACACCGGGGAGCTGTTTTTT
CSVDPRNTGELFF
>-|TRBV11-1|TRBJ2-7|-
TGTGCCAGCAGCCTACAGGGCGGAGAGCAGTACTTC
CASSLQGGEQYF
>-|TRBV20-1|TRBJ1-4|TRBD1
TGCAGTGCTAGAGGTCTGGGACAGGGGGCGCCGACTAATGAAAAACTGTTTTTT
CSARGLGQGAPTNEKLFF
>-|TRBV7-6|TRBJ2-2|TRBD1
TGTGCCAGCAGCACCGGGCCGGGACAGACTATGGCCGGGGAGCTGTTTTTT
CASSTGPGQTMAGELFF
>once|TRBV19|TRBJ1-3|-
TGTGCCAGTAGTATGAAGGACATACTTGGAAACACCATATATTTT
CASSMKDILGNTIYF
>few|TRBV30|TRBJ2-3|-
TGTGCCTGGAGTGTACTTGGCACAGATACGCAGTATTTT
CAWSVLGTDTQYF
>-|TRBV5-4|TRBJ2-2|TRBD1
TGTGCCAGCAGCGGACAGGGGGCCGGCGGGGAGCTGTTTTTT
CASSGQGAGGELFF
>-|TRBV7-9|TRBJ2-3|-
TGTGCCAGCAGCTACCTCGGTCAGGGGACCACAGATACGCAGTATTTT
CASSYLGQGTTDTQYF
>-|TRBV5-1|TRBJ2-2|TRBD2
TGCGCCAGCAGGACGGCTAGCGGGGGAAACACCGGGGAGCTGTTTTTT
CASRTASGGNTGELFF
>-|TRBV6-6|TRBJ2-3|TRBD2
TGTGCCAGCACCCTACCGGGGGGACTAGCGGGAGGCCGGGTGACAGATACGCAGTATTTT
CASTLPGGLAGGRVTDTQYF
>few|TRBV20-1|TRBJ2-5|-
TGCAGTGCTAGAGGGATCTTAGAGACCCAGTACTTC
CSARGILETQYF
>medium-sized|TRBV6-2/TRBV6-3|TRBJ1-2|-
TGTGCCAGCAGCTACGGTTGGGGGAGAGACTATGGCTACACCTTC
CASSYGWGRDYGYTF
>-|TRBV6-6|TRBJ1-2|-
TGTGCCATCAGTGAAGGGTACAGGGAGACGGAGGGCTACACCTTC
CAISEGYRETEGYTF
>-|TRBV11-2|TRBJ1-1|-
TGTGCCAGCAGCTTCCGGGGACGTGAAGCTTTCTTT
CASSFRGREAFF
>-|TRBV6-5|TRBJ1-6|TRBD1
TGTGCCAGCAGCCGGACAGGGGCCGGGGATTCACCCCTCCACTTT
CASSRTGAGDSPLHF
>-|TRBV4-3|TRBJ1-1|TRBD1
TGCGCCAGCAGCCAAGACCCGGGACAGGGCTTGACTGAAGCTTTCTTT
CASSQDPGQGLTEAFF
>-|TRBV23-1|TRBJ2-3|-
TGCGCCAGCAGTCAATCTCGTCCGCATAGGGGGGCGAGAACAGATACGCAGTATTTT
CASSQSRPHRGARTDTQYF
>-|TRBV11-2|TRBJ2-2|-
TGTGCCAGCAGCTTAGTCAGGGGGAACACCGGGGAGCTGTTTTTT
CASSLVRGNTGELFF
>once|TRBV20-1|TRBJ1-5|-
TGCAGTGCTAGAGATACGGCAGGAAATCAGCCCCAGCATTTT
CSARDTAGNQPQHF